This T cell receptor (beta chain) was observed in a study of blood T cell repertoires in COVID-19. Per the germline V gene, CDR1 is SGHTA and CDR2 is FQGTGA. CDR3 length equals 14 residues. V lost 5 bases and J 1 base, leaving 11 bases between the germline ends. The repertoire was sequenced with immunoSEQ multiplex PCR; TCRdb's copy has only in-frame clones and lacks some. The repertoire has 140,000 or so clones, more than 65% of them found once; the top ten carry around 8%. This clone has a handful of counts. Sequencing was carried out using peripheral blood. This receptor was taken from a human donor in a cohort sampled during active COVID-19. The rearrangement joins TRBV7-3 to TRBJ1-1; TRBD1 is a possible D gene (6 bases). The chain's CDR3 is CASSETGGNTEAFF. The CDR3 nucleotides are TGTGCCAGCAGCGAGACAGGCGGGAACACTGAAGCTTTCTTT.